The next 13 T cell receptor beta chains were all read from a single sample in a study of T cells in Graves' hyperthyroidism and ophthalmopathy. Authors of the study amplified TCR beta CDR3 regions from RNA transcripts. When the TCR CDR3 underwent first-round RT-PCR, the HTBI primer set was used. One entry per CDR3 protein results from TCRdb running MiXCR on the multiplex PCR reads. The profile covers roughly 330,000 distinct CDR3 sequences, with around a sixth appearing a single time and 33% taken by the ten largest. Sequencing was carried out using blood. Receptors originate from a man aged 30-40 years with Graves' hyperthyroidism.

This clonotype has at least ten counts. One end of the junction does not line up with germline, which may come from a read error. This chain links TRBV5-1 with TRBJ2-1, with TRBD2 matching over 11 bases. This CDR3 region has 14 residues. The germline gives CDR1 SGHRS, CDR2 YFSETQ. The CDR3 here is CASSLGLAGNEQFF. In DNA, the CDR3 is TGTGCCAGCAGCTTAGGACTAGCGGGTAATGAGCAGTTCTTC.

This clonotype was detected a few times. CDR3 loop: CASNPAGGTTEAFF. CDR3 DNA: TGTGCCAGCAACCCTGCTGGGGGTACCACTGAAGCTTTCTTT. The chain recombines TRBV7-9 with TRBJ1-1, with D possibly TRBD1 on 5 matching bases. CDR3 size: 14 residues. The germline V gene has CDR1 SEHNR and CDR2 FQNEAQ (reference sequence). Trimming took off 7 bases at V and 4 bases at J, with 16 bases between the two ends.

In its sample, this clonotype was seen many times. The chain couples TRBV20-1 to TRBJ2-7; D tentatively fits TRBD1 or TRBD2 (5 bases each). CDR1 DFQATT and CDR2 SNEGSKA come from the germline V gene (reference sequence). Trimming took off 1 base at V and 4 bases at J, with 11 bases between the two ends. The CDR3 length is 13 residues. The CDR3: CSARVGTSYEQYF. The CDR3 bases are TGCAGTGCTAGAGTCGGGACGTCTTACGAGCAGTACTTC.

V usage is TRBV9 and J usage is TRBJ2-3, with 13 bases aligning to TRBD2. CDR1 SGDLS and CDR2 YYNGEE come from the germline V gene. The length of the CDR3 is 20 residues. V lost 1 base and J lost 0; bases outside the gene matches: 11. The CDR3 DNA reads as TGTGCCAGCAGCGTAAGGTCAGGGACTAGCGGGAAAACTAGCACAGATACGCAGTATTTT. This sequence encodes CASSVRSGTSGKTSTDTQYF.

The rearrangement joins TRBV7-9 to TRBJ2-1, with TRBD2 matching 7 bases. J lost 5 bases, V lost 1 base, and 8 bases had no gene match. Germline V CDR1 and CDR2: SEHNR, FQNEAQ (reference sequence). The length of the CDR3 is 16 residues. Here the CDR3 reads CASSLVVRGRDNEQFF. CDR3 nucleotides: TGTGCCAGCAGCTTAGTTGTGCGGGGGAGGGACAATGAGCAGTTCTTC.

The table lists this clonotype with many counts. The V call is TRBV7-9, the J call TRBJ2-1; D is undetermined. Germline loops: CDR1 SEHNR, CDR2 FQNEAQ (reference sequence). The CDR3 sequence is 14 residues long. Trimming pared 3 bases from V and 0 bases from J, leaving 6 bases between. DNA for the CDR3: TGTGCCAGCAGCTTCCAGAGCTCCTACAATGAGCAGTTCTTC. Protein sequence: CASSFQSSYNEQFF.

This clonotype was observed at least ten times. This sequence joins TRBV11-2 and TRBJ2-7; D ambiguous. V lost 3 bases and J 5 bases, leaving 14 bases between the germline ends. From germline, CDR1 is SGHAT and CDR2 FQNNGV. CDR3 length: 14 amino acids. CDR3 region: CASSFGRVYDEQYF. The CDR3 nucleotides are TGTGCCAGCAGCTTTGGACGGGTCTACGACGAGCAGTACTTC.

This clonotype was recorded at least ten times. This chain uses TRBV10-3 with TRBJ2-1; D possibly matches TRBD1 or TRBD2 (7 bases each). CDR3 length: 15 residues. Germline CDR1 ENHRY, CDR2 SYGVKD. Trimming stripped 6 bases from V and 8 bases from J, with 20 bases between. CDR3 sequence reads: CAIRGGTVYVDEQFF. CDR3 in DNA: TGTGCCATCAGGGGGGGGACAGTTTATGTCGATGAGCAGTTCTTC.

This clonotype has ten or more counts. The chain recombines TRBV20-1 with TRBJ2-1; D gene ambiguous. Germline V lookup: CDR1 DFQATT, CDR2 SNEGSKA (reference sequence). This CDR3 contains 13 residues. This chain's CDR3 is CASPASSYNEQFF. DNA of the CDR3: TGCGCTTCACCTGCGAGCTCCTACAATGAGCAGTTCTTC.

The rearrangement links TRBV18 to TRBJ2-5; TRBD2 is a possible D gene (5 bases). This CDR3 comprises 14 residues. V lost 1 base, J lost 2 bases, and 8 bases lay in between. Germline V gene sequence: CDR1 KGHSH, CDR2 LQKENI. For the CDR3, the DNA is TGTGCCAGCTCACCACAGCGGATGCAAGAGACCCAGTACTTC. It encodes CASSPQRMQETQYF.

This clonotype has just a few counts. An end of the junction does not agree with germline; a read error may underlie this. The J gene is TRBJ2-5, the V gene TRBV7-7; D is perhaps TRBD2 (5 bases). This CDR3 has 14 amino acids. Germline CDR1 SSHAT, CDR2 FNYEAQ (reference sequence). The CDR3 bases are TGTGCTAGCAGCTTAATATCGGGAAGGGAGACCCAGTACTTC. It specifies CASSLISGRETQYF.

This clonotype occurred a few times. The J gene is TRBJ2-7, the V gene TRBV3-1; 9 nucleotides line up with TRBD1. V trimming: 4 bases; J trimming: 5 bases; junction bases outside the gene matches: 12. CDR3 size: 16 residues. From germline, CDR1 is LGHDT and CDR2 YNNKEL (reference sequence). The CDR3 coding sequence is TGTGCCAGCAGCCCCATTACAGGGGGCGCAATGGACGAGCAGTACTTC. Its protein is CASSPITGGAMDEQYF.

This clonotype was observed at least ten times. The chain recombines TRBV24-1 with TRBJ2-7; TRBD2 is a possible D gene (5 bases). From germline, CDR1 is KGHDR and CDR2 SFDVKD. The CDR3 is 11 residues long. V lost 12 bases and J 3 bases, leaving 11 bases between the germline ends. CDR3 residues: CAPEVVYEQYF. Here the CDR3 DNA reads TGTGCCCCGGAGGTAGTCTACGAGCAGTACTTC.